Each of the 8 T cell receptor beta chains below was sequenced from the same sample in a study of CD8 T cells in ankylosing spondylitis. Study outcomes and limitations: There was a TCR beta motif, made of several highly homologous variants, that appeared characteristic of ankylosing spondylitis blood.

In TCRdb, the 5' RACE reads were re-called with MiXCR into one record per CDR3 protein. This sample has 700,000 to 1,000,000 distinct CDR3 sequences, with over 9.5% found just once. The antigens of these receptors remain unknown. The sequenced material came from blood, either unsorted or a sorted T cell fraction (not recorded which). The receptors shown here come from a male donor with ankylosing spondylitis.

The table lists this clonotype with a few counts. V gene TRBV4-2 combines with J gene TRBJ2-3, with TRBD2 identical over 9 bases. This CDR3 has 17 amino acids. Trimming removed 0 bases from V and 5 bases from J; junction bases left unmatched: 9. CDR1 and CDR2 from the germline V gene are LGHNA and YNFKEQ. The CDR3 sequence: CASSQDGAGGPLDTQYF. DNA for the CDR3: TGTGCCAGCAGCCAAGATGGCGCGGGAGGGCCACTAGATACGCAGTATTTT.

This clonotype was detected only a few times. The J gene is TRBJ2-7, the V gene TRBV18; 8 nucleotides align to TRBD1. V lost 3 bases and J lost 3; bases outside the gene matches: 7. The germline V gene encodes CDR1 KGHSH and CDR2 LQKENI. The length of the CDR3 is 15 residues. For the CDR3, the DNA is TGTGCCAGCTCACCGACAGGGGCAGTTATCTACGAGCAGTACTTC. It specifies CASSPTGAVIYEQYF.

This clonotype was detected many times. V gene TRBV6-1 combines with J gene TRBJ2-7; the D is unclear. The V end lost 6 bases, the J end lost 7 bases, and 16 bases lay between the germline ends. The CDR3 consists of 13 residues. From germline, CDR1 is MNHNS and CDR2 SASEGT. The CDR3 sequence: CASSLLSGLEQYF. CDR3 DNA: TGTGCCAGCAGCCTACTATCGGGTTTAGAGCAGTACTTC.

This clonotype was seen a few times. The chain employs TRBV5-1 and TRBJ2-3; TRBD2 aligns across 12 bases. The V gene's germline CDR1 is SGHRS and CDR2 YFSETQ. J gave up 5 bases and V 4 bases, and 8 bases lay outside the gene matches. The CDR3 loop spans 16 amino acids. The CDR3: CASSPRTSGVIDTQYF. The CDR3 region has the DNA TGCGCCAGCAGCCCGCGGACTAGCGGGGTTATAGATACGCAGTATTTT.

J is TRBJ2-7 and V is TRBV6-2 or TRBV6-3, with TRBD2 matching 15 bases. The V and J ends lost 7 bases and 2 bases, in that order; junction bases with no gene match: 12. Germline V gives CDR1 MNHEY, CDR2 SVGEGT. The CDR3 is 18 amino acids. The CDR3 sequence: CASTRGLAGGPVAYEQYF. For the CDR3, the DNA is TGTGCCAGCACCCGAGGACTAGCGGGAGGGCCGGTTGCCTACGAGCAGTACTTC.

This clonotype was observed a handful of times. V gene TRBV29-1 combines with J gene TRBJ2-7; the match to TRBD1 covers 8 bases. This CDR3 region has 14 residues. Unmatched junction bases numbered 5, after V lost 4 bases and J lost 0 bases. The germline CDR1 and CDR2 sequences are SQVTM and ANQGSEA. CDR3 DNA sequence: TGCAGCGTTGGGGACAGGTCAACCTCCTACGAGCAGTACTTC. Protein sequence: CSVGDRSTSYEQYF.

This chain joins TRBV28 and TRBJ2-5, with D possibly being TRBD2 (6 bases). V shed 7 bases and J shed 1 base, with 22 bases lying between them. This CDR3 contains 17 residues. Germline-derived CDR1 and CDR2 are MDHEN and SYDVKM. CDR3 region: CASTVASREYGQETQYF. Written as DNA, the CDR3 is TGTGCCAGCACCGTAGCTTCCCGGGAGTACGGCCAAGAGACCCAGTACTTC.

This clonotype was recorded a few times. CDR3 nucleotides: TGCAGTGCTGGACGGAGGGCTGGTCAGCCCCAGCATTTT. Translating gives CSAGRRAGQPQHF. The genes are TRBV20-1 and TRBJ1-5; D is uncertain. Germline loops: CDR1 DFQATT, CDR2 SNEGSKA (reference sequence). This CDR3 is 13 amino acids long. V was cut by 5 bases and J by 6 bases, with 14 bases left in between.